Given below is one T cell receptor (beta chain) in context. V lost 7 bases, J lost 2 bases, and 21 bases lay in between. From germline, CDR1 is MNHNS and CDR2 SASEGT. This CDR3 has 18 amino acids. The data were obtained in a study of T cells after yellow fever vaccination. TCRdb recomputed calls from the 5' RACE reads with MiXCR, one row per CDR3 protein. This repertoire shows roughly 500,000 distinct CDR3 sequences, about 19% found once; its top ten account for around an eighth. This sequence joins TRBV6-1 and TRBJ2-6, with D perhaps TRBD1 or TRBD2 (6 bases each). Sample: PBMCs, taken 15 days after the yellow fever booster vaccination. The TCR originated in a man aged 30-40 years who received the YFV17D yellow fever vaccine. CDR3 sequence: CASNPQTRGYTGANVLTF. The CDR3 DNA reads as TGTGCCAGCAACCCCCAGACTAGGGGGTACACTGGGGCCAACGTCCTGACTTTC.